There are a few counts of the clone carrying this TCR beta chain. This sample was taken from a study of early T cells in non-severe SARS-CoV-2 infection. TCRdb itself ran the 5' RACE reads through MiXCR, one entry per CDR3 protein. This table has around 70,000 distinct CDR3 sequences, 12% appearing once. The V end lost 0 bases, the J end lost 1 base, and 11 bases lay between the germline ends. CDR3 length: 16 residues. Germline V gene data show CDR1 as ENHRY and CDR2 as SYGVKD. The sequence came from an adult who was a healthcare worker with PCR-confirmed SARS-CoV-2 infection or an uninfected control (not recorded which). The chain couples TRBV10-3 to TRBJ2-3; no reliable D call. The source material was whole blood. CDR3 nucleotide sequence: TGTGCCATCAGTGAGTCCCCAACTGCCGGCACAGATACGCAGTATTTT. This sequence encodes CAISESPTAGTDTQYF.